The next 2 T cell receptor beta chains were all read from a single sample in a study of identical twins. TCRdb ran MiXCR on the 5' RACE reads and lists one entry per CDR3 protein. The sample lists about 530,000 distinct CDR3 sequences, 20% to 25% seen once, with about 0.48% in the top ten. These same records also appear under a second study, on yellow fever vaccine responses in identical twins.

What was sequenced was CD4+ T cells sorted from blood. The receptor source for this set is a woman under 30 in good health.

This clonotype has just a few counts. The V call is TRBV12-3 or TRBV12-4, the J call TRBJ1-1; TRBD1 aligns across 8 bases. V trimming: 5 bases; J trimming: 5 bases; junction bases outside the gene matches: 7. The CDR3 runs 14 residues. CDR3 amino acids: CASSPRTGSTEAFF. The CDR3 DNA reads as TGTGCCAGCAGTCCCAGGACAGGGAGTACTGAAGCTTTCTTT.

The table lists this clonotype with many counts. The rearrangement links TRBV3-1 to TRBJ1-6; D is unclear. The V end lost 1 base, the J end lost 7 bases, and 11 bases lay between the germline ends. CDR1 LGHDT and CDR2 YNNKEL come from the germline V gene (reference sequence). This CDR3 spans 15 amino acids. The CDR3: CASSQGTALNSPLHF. The CDR3 nucleotides read TGTGCCAGCAGCCAAGGAACAGCCCTAAATTCACCCCTCCACTTT.